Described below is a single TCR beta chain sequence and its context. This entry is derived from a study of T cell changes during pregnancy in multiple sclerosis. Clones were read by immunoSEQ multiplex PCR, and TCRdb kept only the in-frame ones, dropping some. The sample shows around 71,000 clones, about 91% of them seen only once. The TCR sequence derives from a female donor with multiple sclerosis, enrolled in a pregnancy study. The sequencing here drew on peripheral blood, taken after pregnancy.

The CDR3 DNA reads as TGCGCCAGCAGCCAGTATCTTAGAGACACCGGGGAGCTGTTTTTT. Protein sequence: CASSQYLRDTGELFF. The chain carries TRBV4-3 and TRBJ2-2; D not resolved. The CDR3 length is 15 residues. CDR1 is LGHNA, CDR2 YSLEER, per germline. V was shortened by 3 bases and J by 3 bases, with 11 bases between the two germline ends.